The 32 T cell receptor beta chains listed next were all sequenced from one sample in a study of regulatory T cells in long-lasting Graves disease. As to time point: persistent/refractory GD, antithyroid drugs over 5 years with positive TRAb. Extracted PBMC RNA gave rise to the TCR library. CDR3-region Arm-PCR and iRepertoire HTBI primers produced the TCR beta libraries. One entry per CDR3 protein, called by TCRdb with MiXCR from the multiplex PCR reads. The sample contains about 450,000 distinct CDR3 sequences, 23% of which appear only once. Here the sequenced sample was peripheral blood mononuclear cells (PBMCs), taken when the disease was refractory, from a patient treated with antithyroid drugs. Source of these receptors: a female donor with Graves disease.

This clonotype has at least ten counts. The V call is TRBV27, the J call TRBJ1-6, with D perhaps matching TRBD1 (6 bases). There are 17 residues in the CDR3. Germline V lookup: CDR1 MNHEY, CDR2 SMNVEV (reference sequence). The ends were cut back, 4 bases at V and 9 bases at J, with 22 bases in the middle. In DNA, the CDR3 is TGTGCCAGCAGTTCCGACGCCAGAAGAGACAGGTCTTCACCCCTCCACTTT. This translates into CASSSDARRDRSSPLHF.

The sample holds many counts of this clonotype. The V call is TRBV6-1, the J call TRBJ2-7, with 12 bases that match TRBD2. The CDR3 is made up of 16 amino acids. The junction had 10 bases not matched to a gene; V was cut back by 6 bases and J by 4 bases. The germline V gene encodes CDR1 MNHNS and CDR2 SASEGT. CDR3 in amino acids: CASSSRASGRDYEQYF. In DNA, the CDR3 is TGTGCCAGCAGCTCCAGGGCTAGCGGGAGGGATTACGAGCAGTACTTC.

The rearrangement links TRBV5-1 to TRBJ2-6, with 8 bases aligning to TRBD2. The V and J ends lost 3 bases and 2 bases, in that order; junction bases with no gene match: 7. Germline CDR1 and CDR2: SGHRS and YFSETQ. The CDR3 extends over 17 amino acids. Written as DNA, the CDR3 is TGCGCCAGCAGCTCGGGACTAGTGAGTGCTGGGGCCAACGTCCTGACTTTC. It is translated as CASSSGLVSAGANVLTF.

This clonotype was counted ten times or more. The chain uses TRBV28 and TRBJ2-7; no clear D gene. V was cut by 4 bases and J by 2 bases, with 9 bases left in between. Germline V gene lookup returns CDR1 MDHEN and CDR2 SYDVKM. The CDR3 is 13 residues long. The CDR3 DNA sequence: TGTGCCAGCAGTTACCGACCTACCTACGAGCAGTACTTC. Translating it yields CASSYRPTYEQYF.

This clonotype was detected many times. CDR3 in amino acids: CSVKLDRLNYGYTF. The CDR3 region has the DNA TGCAGTGTAAAATTGGATCGCCTCAACTATGGCTACACCTTC. The rearrangement joins TRBV20-1 to TRBJ1-2; unclear D gene. CDR1 DFQATT and CDR2 SNEGSKA come from the germline V gene (reference sequence). The ends were cut back, 7 bases at V and 2 bases at J, with 17 bases in the middle. The CDR3 extends over 14 amino acids.

This chain joins TRBV29-1 and TRBJ1-6, with TRBD1 matching over 7 bases. Looked up from germline, CDR1 is SQVTM and CDR2 is ANQGSEA. The CDR3 is made up of 13 amino acids. Trimming removed 4 bases from V and 5 bases from J; junction bases left unmatched: 2. This CDR3 reads CSVGDRNNSPLHF. The CDR3 region has the DNA TGCAGCGTTGGGGACAGAAATAATTCACCCCTCCACTTT. Together with reference TRBV29-1 and TRBJ1-6, the CDR3 gives the full variable domain: SAVISQKPSRDICQRGTSLTIQCQVDSQVTMMFWYRQQPGQSLTLIATANQGSEATYESGFVIDKFPISRPNLTFSTLTVSNMSPEDSSIYLCSVGDRNNSPLHFGNGTRLTVT.

This clonotype was found once. The V gene is TRBV29-1, the J gene TRBJ2-7; 8 bases fit TRBD1. V lost 7 bases and J lost 3; bases outside the gene matches: 5. The V gene's germline CDR1 is SQVTM and CDR2 ANQGSEA. The CDR3 covers 12 residues. CDR3 protein: CSAGQGFYEQYF. DNA of the CDR3: TGCAGCGCCGGACAGGGTTTCTACGAGCAGTACTTC.

The V and J genes are TRBV7-2 and TRBJ2-7, with 9 bases identical to TRBD1. Germline trimming cut 1 base from V and 5 bases from J; bases unmatched to any gene: 6. Germline V gene lookup returns CDR1 SGHTA and CDR2 FQGNSA. CDR3 size: 15 residues. CDR3 loop: CASSLDGTGYDEQYF. For the CDR3, the DNA is TGTGCCAGCAGCTTAGATGGGACAGGGTACGACGAGCAGTACTTC.

This chain connects TRBV6-1 to TRBJ1-5, with D perhaps matching TRBD1 (5 bases). Germline V lookup: CDR1 MNHNS, CDR2 SASEGT. Trimming took off 7 bases at V and 1 base at J, with 14 bases between the two ends. The length of the CDR3 is 15 residues. CDR3 DNA: TGTGCCAGCATGGGGGGGAACAGGAGCAATCAGCCCCAGCATTTT. Residues: CASMGGNRSNQPQHF.

This chain joins TRBV7-9 and TRBJ1-5; D unclear. This CDR3 contains 14 residues. Trimming cost V 5 bases and J 2 bases, with 10 bases left between them. The germline CDR1 and CDR2 sequences are SEHNR and FQNEAQ (reference sequence). The CDR3 region is CASSPAGGNQPQHF. The DNA for the CDR3 is TGTGCCAGCAGCCCGGCAGGCGGCAATCAGCCCCAGCATTTT.

This clonotype was recorded at least ten times. This chain's CDR3 is CASSAPGGNTEAFF. The CDR3 nucleotides read TGTGCCAGCAGTGCTCCGGGGGGGAACACTGAAGCTTTCTTT. The rearrangement uses TRBV2 and TRBJ1-1; possibly TRBD1 for D (5 bases). CDR3 size: 14 residues. The germline gives CDR1 SNHLY, CDR2 FYNNEI. V was trimmed by 4 bases and J by 1 base, leaving 10 bases between them.

This clonotype has more than one count but fewer than ten. This rearrangement joins TRBV30 to TRBJ1-1; D is undetermined. CDR3 size: 15 residues. V was shortened by 0 bases and J by 0 bases, with 11 bases between the two germline ends. Germline loops: CDR1 GTSNPN, CDR2 SVGIG (reference sequence). The CDR3 nucleotides are TGTGCCTGGAGTGTTCGTGGTGGGATGAACACTGAAGCTTTCTTT. Its translation: CAWSVRGGMNTEAFF.

This clonotype was observed many times. V usage is TRBV7-6 and J usage is TRBJ2-7; a possible D gene is TRBD1 (6 bases). V was shortened by 5 bases and J by 2 bases, with 13 bases between the two germline ends. The CDR3 spans 14 residues. Germline V gives CDR1 SGHVS, CDR2 FNYEAQ. In DNA, the CDR3 is TGTGCCAGCAGCCCGTCCAGGGGTCCCTACGAGCAGTACTTC. Protein: CASSPSRGPYEQYF.

This clonotype was detected a few times. The genes are TRBV30 and TRBJ1-1; the match to TRBD1 covers 9 bases. The CDR3 is made up of 13 amino acids. V was clipped by 3 bases and J by 10 bases; unmatched bases: 9. CDR1 is GTSNPN, CDR2 SVGIG, per germline (reference sequence). The DNA for the CDR3 is TGTGCCTGGAGCCAGGGACAGGGTTTAGTAGCTTTCTTT. It yields the protein CAWSQGQGLVAFF. Based on the CDR3 plus reference TRBV30 and TRBJ1-1, the full variable domain is SQTIHQWPATLVQPVGSPLSLECTVEGTSNPNLYWYRQAAGRGLQLLFYSVGIGQISSEVPQNLSASRPQDRQFILSSKKLLLSDSGFYLCAWSQGQGLVAFFGQGTRLTVV.

The rearrangement uses TRBV3-1 and TRBJ1-4; a possible D gene is TRBD1 (5 bases). The CDR3 runs to 17 residues. Per the germline V gene, CDR1 is LGHDT and CDR2 is YNNKEL (reference sequence). The V end lost 0 bases, the J end lost 3 bases, and 14 bases lay between the germline ends. CDR3 region: CASSQDLGVGANEKLFF. The CDR3 nucleotides are TGTGCCAGCAGCCAAGATTTAGGGGTTGGTGCTAATGAAAAACTGTTTTTT.

The chain uses TRBV7-2 and TRBJ2-6, with 8 nucleotides matching TRBD2. This CDR3 contains 16 residues. Looked up from germline, CDR1 is SGHTA and CDR2 is FQGNSA. The J segment lost 2 bases and the V segment lost 5 bases, leaving 5 bases of the junction unmatched. The CDR3 is CASSRGGMAGANVLTF. CDR3 in DNA: TGTGCCAGCAGCCGGGGGGGGATGGCTGGGGCCAACGTCCTGACTTTC.

This clonotype has ten or more counts. The chain carries TRBV2 and TRBJ2-2, with D uncertain. From germline, CDR1 is SNHLY and CDR2 FYNNEI. The CDR3 length is 14 residues. Trimming took 3 bases from V and 1 from J, leaving 6 bases between them. CDR3 loop: CASSDGRNTGELFF. CDR3 DNA sequence: TGTGCCAGCAGTGACGGCAGGAACACCGGGGAGCTGTTTTTT. Full variable domain (remainder filled in from reference TRBV2 and TRBJ2-2): EPEVTQTPSHQVTQMGQEVILRCVPISNHLYFYWYRQILGQKVEFLVSFYNNEISEKSEIFDDQFSVERPDGSNFTLKIRSTKLEDSAMYFCASSDGRNTGELFFGEGSRLTVL.

Comments on this clonotype: A much larger clone differs by one base, so this may be a read error. V and J are TRBV6-2 or TRBV6-3 and TRBJ2-7; maybe TRBD1 (6 bases). This CDR3 has 14 amino acids. Germline V CDR1 and CDR2: MNHEY, SVGEGT. Between the trimmed V and J ends, which lost 11 bases and 6 bases, there was a span of 23 bases. CDR3: CAGTLLGGQSEQYF. DNA of the CDR3: TGTGCCGGCACTCTCTTAGGTGGACAGAGCGAGCAGTACTTC.

In this sample, this clonotype turned up many times. The chain is built from TRBV7-9 and TRBJ1-1; D is unresolved. CDR1 and CDR2 (germline): SEHNR, FQNEAQ (reference sequence). The V and J ends lost 0 bases and 6 bases respectively, with 8 bases between them. The CDR3 loop spans 13 amino acids. CDR3 sequence reads: CASSLARNPEAFF. DNA of the CDR3: TGTGCCAGCAGCTTAGCAAGAAATCCTGAAGCTTTCTTT.

CDR3 DNA sequence: TGTGCCAGCAGCCCCGAGGGGGGGCTGGGCGAGCAGTACTTC. Amino acid sequence: CASSPEGGLGEQYF. This chain connects TRBV9 to TRBJ2-7; possible D gene TRBD2, 7 bases. Germline V CDR1 and CDR2: SGDLS, YYNGEE. This CDR3 contains 14 residues. Trimming removed 4 bases at V and 6 bases at J, with 17 bases between.

This clonotype was seen a handful of times. The chain has TRBV7-2 and TRBJ2-1; TRBD2 matches at 13 bases. The CDR3 spans 16 residues. CDR1 is SGHTA, CDR2 FQGNSA, per germline. J lost 5 bases, V lost 5 bases, and 6 bases had no gene match. The CDR3 sequence: CASSLGTSGTNNEQFF. The CDR3 DNA sequence: TGTGCCAGCAGCCTCGGGACTAGCGGGACCAACAATGAGCAGTTCTTC. Drawing the rest from reference TRBV7-2 and TRBJ2-1, the complete variable domain is GAGVSQSPSNKVTEKGKDVELRCDPISGHTALYWYRQSLGQGLEFLIYFQGNSAPDKSGLPSDRFSAERTGGSVSTLTIQRTQQEDSAVYLCASSLGTSGTNNEQFFGPGTRLTVL.

This clonotype was observed many times. The V gene is TRBV12-3 or TRBV12-4, the J gene TRBJ1-6; 7 nucleotides agree with TRBD1. V shed 2 bases, J shed 0 bases, and the junction held 7 bases outside the gene matches. This CDR3 region has 18 residues. Here the CDR3 reads CASSLHRGGSSYNSPLHF. The CDR3 bases are TGTGCCAGCAGTTTACACAGGGGAGGAAGCTCCTATAATTCACCCCTCCACTTT.

The sample holds many counts of this clonotype. The V call is TRBV7-2, the J call TRBJ2-7, with D possibly being TRBD2 (7 bases). Deletions cut 6 bases from V and 3 bases from J, with 15 bases between. Germline assignment: CDR1 SGHTA and CDR2 FQGNSA. The CDR3 extends over 14 amino acids. CDR3 coding DNA: TGTGCCAGCAGACCCGGGGGCGGGAGCTACGAGCAGTACTTC. Protein product: CASRPGGGSYEQYF.

The chain links TRBV5-5 to TRBJ1-4; D is ambiguous. Per the germline V gene, CDR1 is SGHKS and CDR2 is YYEKEE (reference sequence). Trimming left V 4 bases short and J 7 bases short, with 17 bases between. This CDR3 is 15 amino acids long. The CDR3 spells CASSRQTVGGEKLFF. The CDR3 DNA reads as TGTGCCAGCAGCCGCCAGACGGTGGGTGGTGAAAAACTGTTTTTT.

The sample holds a few counts of this clonotype. The genes are TRBV2 and TRBJ2-3; 8 nucleotides align to TRBD2. Germline assignment: CDR1 SNHLY and CDR2 FYNNEI. V dropped 2 bases and J dropped 1; count of bases not matched to a gene: 2. The CDR3 consists of 15 residues. In nucleotides, the CDR3 is TGTGCCAGCAGTGAACGGGGGGGAGGCACAGATACGCAGTATTTT. As protein: CASSERGGGTDTQYF.

This clonotype showed up many times. V usage is TRBV6-1 and J usage is TRBJ1-2; D remains ambiguous. The V end was cut by 10 bases, the J end by 2 bases, with 26 bases between. CDR3 length equals 17 residues. Germline CDR1 MNHNS, CDR2 SASEGT. CDR3 in amino acids: CATTLDRSGSKNYGYTF. CDR3 bases: TGTGCCACTACCTTAGACCGTTCGGGGTCTAAGAACTATGGCTACACCTTC.

This clonotype appeared a few times. The CDR3 coding sequence is TGCAGTGCTAGAGAAGGGGACAGGGTATACGAGCAGTACTTC. Amino acids: CSAREGDRVYEQYF. The chain employs TRBV20-1 and TRBJ2-7; 9 positions match TRBD1. V lost 0 bases to trimming and J lost 4 bases; unmatched junction nucleotides: 4. Germline V gene sequence: CDR1 DFQATT, CDR2 SNEGSKA (reference sequence). The CDR3 contains 14 residues.

This chain links TRBV10-3 with TRBJ2-7; TRBD2 might be the D (6 bases). The ends were cut back, 5 bases at V and 1 base at J, with 12 bases in the middle. The CDR3 extends over 14 amino acids. Looked up from germline, CDR1 is ENHRY and CDR2 is SYGVKD. Here the CDR3 DNA reads TGTGCCATCAGTAATAGCGGCAATTCCTACGAGCAGTACTTC. Its protein product is CAISNSGNSYEQYF.

This clonotype was observed many times. CDR3: CASSSGTGVFYGYTF. The CDR3 DNA is TGTGCCAGCAGTTCCGGGACAGGGGTATTCTATGGCTACACCTTC. The V gene is TRBV12-3 or TRBV12-4, the J gene TRBJ1-2; 10 bases agree with TRBD1. V shed 4 bases and J 4 bases; nucleotides not matched to a gene: 6. The CDR3 contains 15 residues.

The V and J genes are TRBV5-1 and TRBJ1-2; D is ambiguous. Germline lookup yields CDR1 SGHRS and CDR2 YFSETQ. With 4 bases removed from V and 1 base from J, the gap between germline ends came to 17 bases. The CDR3 is 16 amino acids. DNA of the CDR3: TGCGCCAGCAGCCCCTTCGGAGACGGAGTTAACTATGGCTACACCTTC. Translating gives CASSPFGDGVNYGYTF.

CDR3 protein: CASSTTGISYGYTF. The CDR3 nucleotides are TGTGCCAGTAGTACTACAGGGATAAGCTATGGCTACACCTTC. This chain connects TRBV19 to TRBJ1-2, with D maybe TRBD1 (6 bases). The CDR3 length is 14 residues. Germline loops: CDR1 LNHDA, CDR2 SQIVND (reference sequence). Trimming took 4 bases from V and 4 from J, leaving 13 bases between them.

The rearrangement joins TRBV6-1 to TRBJ1-1; no clear D gene. V lost 5 bases and J 10 bases, leaving 8 bases between the germline ends. The CDR3 length is 10 residues. CDR1 and CDR2 from the germline V gene are MNHNS and SASEGT. This CDR3 is CASSQARAFF. The CDR3 nucleotides are TGTGCCAGCAGTCAGGCCAGAGCTTTCTTT.